Each of the 18 T cell receptor beta chains below was sequenced from the same sample in a study of blood T cells in healthy people across ages. For the second PCR, which ran for roughly 7 to 11 cycles, a sample-barcoded 5' primer and a J-beta primer mix were used. TCRdb reprocessed the 5' RACE reads via MiXCR and lists one record per CDR3 protein. The sample lists 1.5 million to 2 million distinct CDR3 sequences, around 42% seen once, with 20% to 25% in the top ten. The source material was blood. All receptors derive from a human donor in good health.

About this clonotype itself: Given a much more abundant clone one base away, this may be a read error. The conserved closing phenylalanine or tryptophan is absent in this CDR3, likely reflecting a read error. The CDR3, as DNA: TGCAGTGCTAGACCAGGACAGGAGAACTATGGCTACACCGTC. Its protein product is CSARPGQENYGYTV. This chain joins TRBV20-1 and TRBJ1-2, with 7 bases fitting TRBD1. This CDR3 is 14 amino acids long. The V gene's germline CDR1 is DFQATT and CDR2 SNEGSKA (reference sequence). The V gene end was trimmed by 2 bases and the J gene end by 2 bases; junction bases not matched to a gene: 5.

This clonotype was detected a few times. The DNA for the CDR3 is TGCGCCAGCAGCTTGGCACCTCGGACCCTTTCTACGCAGTATTTT. Translated, it gives CASSLAPRTLSTQYF. The chain combines TRBV5-1 with TRBJ2-3; D not resolved. Trimming removed 0 bases from V and 8 bases from J, with 16 bases in between. The CDR3 consists of 15 residues. Germline CDR1 is SGHRS and CDR2 is YFSETQ.

The rearrangement uses TRBV7-2 and TRBJ1-5, with D unclear. This CDR3 has 16 residues. Germline V gene sequence: CDR1 SGHTA, CDR2 FQGNSA. V shed 1 base and J shed 7 bases, with 17 bases lying between them. CDR3 in DNA: TGTGCCAGCAGCTTAGACCGATCCCATATGGGACAGCCCCAGCATTTT. Protein product: CASSLDRSHMGQPQHF.

This clonotype appeared many times. This rearrangement joins TRBV7-8 to TRBJ2-5; the D is unclear. Per germline, CDR1 SGHVS and CDR2 FQNEAQ. With 2 bases removed from V and 1 base from J, the gap between germline ends came to 8 bases. This CDR3 is 14 amino acids long. CDR3 bases: TGTGCCAGCAGCTTATCGTCAGTCCAAGAGACCCAGTACTTC. Translated, it gives CASSLSSVQETQYF.

This clonotype has more than one count but fewer than ten. The chain couples TRBV20-1 to TRBJ2-4; D is possibly TRBD1 or TRBD2 (5 bases each). Matching the DNA end better, TRBJ2-7 makes the J call doubtful. The CDR3 runs to 15 residues. CDR1 DFQATT and CDR2 SNEGSKA come from the germline V gene (reference sequence). The CDR3 loop reads CSAKTIQVGVYEQYF. The DNA of the CDR3 is TGCAGTGCTAAAACTATCCAGGTGGGGGTCTACGAGCAGTACTTC.

The chain employs TRBV5-5 and TRBJ1-2; 7 bases match TRBD1. Per the germline V gene, CDR1 is SGHKS and CDR2 is YYEKEE (reference sequence). J lost 3 bases, V lost 4 bases, and 9 bases had no gene match. The length of the CDR3 is 15 residues. Written as DNA, the CDR3 is TGTGCCAGCAGCCGCTTGGCAGGGGGGGACTATGGCTACACCTTC. This translates into CASSRLAGGDYGYTF. The full variable domain, with the rest looked up from reference TRBV5-5 and TRBJ1-2, is DAGVTQSPTHLIKTRGQQVTLRCSPISGHKSVSWYQQVLGQGPQFIFQYYEKEERGRGNFPDRFSARQFPNYSSELNVNALLLGDSALYLCASSRLAGGDYGYTFGSGTRLTVV.

Details on this clonotype: The junction shows a germline mismatch at one end, possibly a read error. The chain is built from TRBV12-3 or TRBV12-4 and TRBJ2-3, with D possibly being TRBD1 (6 bases). CDR3 length: 15 amino acids. CDR3 sequence reads: CASSATLTGTDMQYF. The DNA for the CDR3 is TGTGCCAGCAGCGCGACCCTGACAGGCACAGATATGCAGTATTTT.

The chain uses TRBV12-3 or TRBV12-4 and TRBJ1-2, with a weak D call TRBD1 (6 bases). The CDR3 is 14 amino acids. Trimming shortened V by 8 bases and J by 8 bases, and 21 bases separated the two germline ends. CDR3 region: CASGGGTIRGGYTF. The CDR3 nucleotides are TGTGCCAGCGGGGGCGGGACCATCAGAGGGGGCTACACCTTC.

The chain couples TRBV7-2 to TRBJ2-5, with TRBD2 matching 9 bases. Germline loops: CDR1 SGHTA, CDR2 FQGNSA. V lost 3 bases and J lost 2; bases outside the gene matches: 13. This CDR3 is built from 18 residues. DNA for the CDR3: TGTGCCAGCAGCTTTTTTACTAGCGGGTTCCCTAAACAAGAGACCCAGTACTTC. As protein: CASSFFTSGFPKQETQYF.

Ten or more counts support this clonotype. The rearrangement joins TRBV4-3 to TRBJ1-2, with unresolved D. Between the trimmed V and J ends, which lost 0 bases and 5 bases, there was a span of 13 bases. The germline CDR1 and CDR2 sequences are LGHNA and YSLEER. This CDR3 is built from 15 residues. CDR3 DNA: TGCGCCAGCAGCCAAGATCATGGGGTTGAGTATGGCTACACCTTC. Translated, it gives CASSQDHGVEYGYTF.

The rearrangement uses TRBV20-1 and TRBJ2-5, with a possible D match to TRBD1 (6 bases). The closer fit of TRBJ2-7 to the DNA end suggests the J call may be wrong. The germline V gene has CDR1 DFQATT and CDR2 SNEGSKA (reference sequence). The CDR3 length is 13 residues. The CDR3 loop reads CSARAGADCEQYF. Here the CDR3 DNA reads TGCAGTGCTAGGGCAGGGGCAGACTGCGAGCAGTACTTC.

The rearrangement uses TRBV20-1 and TRBJ2-7; D is unclear. Looked up from germline, CDR1 is DFQATT and CDR2 is SNEGSKA (reference sequence). This CDR3 is 13 amino acids long. Trimming took off 4 bases at V and 12 bases at J, with 22 bases between the two ends. In DNA form, the CDR3 reads TGCAGTGCTATGGGTGTAGTGGCAGAGACCCGGTACTTC. It translates to CSAMGVVAETRYF.

This chain uses TRBV12-3 or TRBV12-4 with TRBJ2-5; D is uncertain. Near its end, the DNA agrees better with TRBJ2-7, so the J call may be wrong. CDR3 size: 12 residues. The CDR3 sequence: CASSFSRNEQYF. The DNA for the CDR3 is TGTGCCAGCAGTTTTTCTAGGAACGAGCAGTACTTC.

The genes are TRBV12-3 or TRBV12-4 and TRBJ2-3; weak D call: TRBD1 (6 bases). The V end lost 6 bases, the J end lost 2 bases, and 15 bases lay between the germline ends. CDR3 length: 15 amino acids. In nucleotides, the CDR3 is TGTGCCAGCAGCCCCGGGCGGACAGACACAGATACGCAGTATTTT. It yields the protein CASSPGRTDTDTQYF.

The chain carries TRBV29-1 and TRBJ2-1, with TRBD1 matching over 9 bases. V trimming: 8 bases; J trimming: 14 bases; junction bases outside the gene matches: 13. This CDR3 spans 12 amino acids. Germline loops: CDR1 SQVTM, CDR2 ANQGSEA. CDR3 bases: TGCAGCATCATAATGGGGGACAGGGCTGAGTTCTTC. This sequence encodes CSIIMGDRAEFF.

This clonotype was observed at least ten times. This chain connects TRBV20-1 to TRBJ2-5; tentative D call: TRBD2 (6 bases). The CDR3 spans 14 residues. With 0 bases removed from V and 2 bases from J, the gap between germline ends came to 10 bases. Germline CDR1 reads DFQATT; CDR2 reads SNEGSKA (reference sequence). CDR3 residues: CSARDRLGQETQYF. The CDR3 DNA is TGCAGTGCTAGAGATAGACTAGGACAAGAGACCCAGTACTTC.

J is TRBJ2-4 and V is TRBV20-1, with D perhaps TRBD1 (6 bases). CDR3 length equals 13 residues. Per germline, CDR1 DFQATT and CDR2 SNEGSKA (reference sequence). The germline V and J ends were trimmed by 0 bases and 12 bases, with 15 bases remaining between them. The chain's CDR3 is CSARDPQAGDQYF. Here the CDR3 DNA reads TGCAGTGCTAGAGATCCCCAGGCAGGGGATCAGTACTTC.

V is TRBV28 and J is TRBJ2-3; 11 nucleotides agree with TRBD1. J gave up 6 bases and V 4 bases, and 18 bases lay outside the gene matches. Per the germline V gene, CDR1 is MDHEN and CDR2 is SYDVKM. The CDR3 spans 19 residues. For the CDR3, the DNA is TGTGCCAGCAGTTCCCTCACAATGCTGGACAGGGGGCTGGCGGATACGCAGTATTTT. This sequence encodes CASSSLTMLDRGLADTQYF.